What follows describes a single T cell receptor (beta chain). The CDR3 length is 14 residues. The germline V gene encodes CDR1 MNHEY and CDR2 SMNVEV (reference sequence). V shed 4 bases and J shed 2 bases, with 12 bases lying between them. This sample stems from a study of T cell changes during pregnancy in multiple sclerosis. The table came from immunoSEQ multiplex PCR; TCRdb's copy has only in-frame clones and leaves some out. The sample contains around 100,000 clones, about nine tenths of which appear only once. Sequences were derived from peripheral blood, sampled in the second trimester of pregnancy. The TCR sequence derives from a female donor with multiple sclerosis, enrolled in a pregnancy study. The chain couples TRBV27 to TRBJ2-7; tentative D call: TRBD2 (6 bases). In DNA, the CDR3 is TGTGCCAGCAGTTATGGGCGGGAACCCTACGAGCAGTACTTC. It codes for CASSYGREPYEQYF.